Listed here are 30 T cell receptor beta chains from one sample, sequenced in a study of cytomegalovirus exposure and HLA in healthy donors. In the PCR, 60 Vbeta and 13 Jbeta primers were used. TCRdb keeps only in-frame clones here, not all; method: immunoSEQ multiplex PCR. The table has about 130,000 clones, roughly four fifths seen once. Sequencing was performed on PBMCs. The source of these receptors is a woman between 35 and 50 years old in good health and CMV-seropositive.

The chain links TRBV6-5 to TRBJ2-1; TRBD1 matches 8 bases. V lost 2 bases and J lost 9; bases outside the gene matches: 12. The germline V gene encodes CDR1 MNHEY and CDR2 SVGAGI. The CDR3 totals 16 residues. This CDR3 reads CASSYLFATGAAEQFF. The CDR3 DNA sequence: TGTGCCAGCAGTTACCTGTTCGCGACAGGGGCAGCTGAGCAGTTCTTC.

The chain is built from TRBV11-2 and TRBJ2-7; maybe TRBD2 (6 bases). The V gene lost 8 bases and the J gene lost 0 bases, with 17 bases spanning the gap. The CDR3 runs to 15 residues. Germline CDR1 reads SGHAT; CDR2 reads FQNNGV. The CDR3 sequence: CASAWTGTGSYEQYF. CDR3 coding DNA: TGTGCCAGCGCTTGGACTGGGACTGGCTCCTACGAGCAGTACTTC.

This chain connects TRBV6-1 to TRBJ2-7; TRBD1 might be the D (5 bases). The V end was cut by 0 bases, the J end by 5 bases, with 8 bases between. Germline CDR1 is MNHNS and CDR2 is SASEGT. This CDR3 contains 13 residues. In DNA, the CDR3 is TGTGCCAGCAGTGAAGCGCTCAGGGACGAGCAGTACTTC. Protein product: CASSEALRDEQYF.

This clone was seen more than once but under ten times. The CDR3 sequence: CASSIGGPADTEAFF. The CDR3 coding sequence is TGTGCCAGTAGTATAGGAGGCCCGGCGGACACTGAAGCTTTCTTT. The chain employs TRBV19 and TRBJ1-1; D not certain. The CDR3 sequence is 15 residues long. Trimming stripped 1 base from V and 3 bases from J, with 12 bases between. Germline CDR1 and CDR2: LNHDA and SQIVND (reference sequence).

V is TRBV29-1 and J is TRBJ2-5; D remains ambiguous. The DNA end favors TRBJ2-7, so the J call may be wrong. CDR3 length equals 11 residues. Per the germline V gene, CDR1 is SQVTM and CDR2 is ANQGSEA. The CDR3 DNA sequence: TGCAGCGTTAAAGGCCCCTACGAGCAGTACTTC. It is translated as CSVKGPYEQYF.

The chain carries TRBV5-1 and TRBJ2-2; 12 positions agree with TRBD2. Trimming at V came to 4 bases and at J to 1 base, leaving 8 bases not matched to a gene. From germline, CDR1 is SGHRS and CDR2 YFSETQ. The CDR3 runs to 18 residues. CDR3 in amino acids: CASSIPTSGRWNTGELFF. CDR3 nucleotide sequence: TGCGCCAGCAGCATCCCGACTAGCGGGAGATGGAACACCGGGGAGCTGTTTTTT.

This chain connects TRBV11-2 to TRBJ2-7, with 7 bases that match TRBD1. CDR3 length equals 15 residues. Unmatched junction bases numbered 3, after V lost 1 base and J lost 0 bases. CDR1 is SGHAT, CDR2 FQNNGV, per germline. The CDR3 reads CASSLGQGDSYEQYF. Here the CDR3 DNA reads TGTGCCAGCAGCTTAGGGCAGGGGGACTCCTACGAGCAGTACTTC.

The chain is built from TRBV5-4 and TRBJ2-5; 7 bases line up with TRBD2. The CDR3 has 13 residues. The ends lost 4 bases at V and 4 bases at J; junction bases unmatched: 4. Per germline, CDR1 SGHNT and CDR2 YYREEE (reference sequence). CDR3 in DNA: TGTGCCAGCAGCGGGGTAGCGGGAGAGACCCAGTACTTC. It yields the protein CASSGVAGETQYF.

This sequence joins TRBV29-1 and TRBJ2-3; D not certain. Looked up from germline, CDR1 is SQVTM and CDR2 is ANQGSEA. V was trimmed by 6 bases and J by 3 bases, leaving 13 bases between them. The CDR3 totals 13 residues. The CDR3 loop is CSVRGSVTDTQYF. CDR3 sequence (DNA): TGCAGCGTCCGCGGATCAGTTACAGATACGCAGTATTTT.

A remark on this clone: Other DNA sequences in this sample translate to the same CDR3. The chain couples TRBV28 to TRBJ2-7, with D possibly being TRBD2 (5 bases). This CDR3 spans 12 amino acids. The ends were cut back, 2 bases at V and 3 bases at J, with 5 bases in the middle. Germline V gene data show CDR1 as MDHEN and CDR2 as SYDVKM. CDR3 nucleotides: TGTGCCAGCAGTTTAAGCGGCTACGAGCAGTACTTC. This translates into CASSLSGYEQYF. Supplemented by reference TRBV28 and TRBJ2-7, the full variable domain reads DVKVTQSSRYLVKRTGEKVFLECVQDMDHENMFWYRQDPGLGLRLIYFSYDVKMKEKGDIPEGYSVSREKKERFSLILESASTNQTSMYLCASSLSGYEQYFGPGTRLTVT.

This clone was observed a single time. V gene TRBV28 combines with J gene TRBJ1-1; 8 bases line up with TRBD1. J lost 3 bases, V lost 0 bases, and 3 bases had no gene match. Germline loops: CDR1 MDHEN, CDR2 SYDVKM. This CDR3 spans 15 amino acids. Here the CDR3 reads CASSLWTGEYTEAFF. As DNA, the CDR3 is TGTGCCAGCAGTTTATGGACAGGGGAGTACACTGAAGCTTTCTTT.

The V and J genes are TRBV4-1 and TRBJ1-1; D remains ambiguous. The CDR3 runs 16 residues. Per germline, CDR1 MGHRA and CDR2 YSYEKL. V lost 0 bases, J lost 3 bases, and 14 bases lay in between. In DNA form, the CDR3 reads TGCGCCAGCAGCCAAGAAAATCGGTTTATACACACTGAAGCTTTCTTT. Its protein is CASSQENRFIHTEAFF.

The rearrangement links TRBV6-5 to TRBJ2-5, with a possible D match to TRBD2 (5 bases). V was cut by 7 bases and J by 7 bases, with 16 bases left in between. CDR3 size: 13 residues. Germline V gives CDR1 MNHEY, CDR2 SVGAGI. CDR3 residues: CASKAGPLGTQYF. The CDR3, as DNA: TGTGCCAGCAAGGCGGGCCCATTAGGGACCCAGTACTTC.

This chain uses TRBV28 with TRBJ2-7; D possibly corresponds to TRBD1 (6 bases). The germline V gene encodes CDR1 MDHEN and CDR2 SYDVKM. This CDR3 comprises 14 residues. Trimming pared 6 bases from V and 1 base from J, leaving 13 bases between. CDR3 nucleotide sequence: TGTGCCAGCAGGAAGGGGGTGGGTTCCTACGAGCAGTACTTC. Translation: CASRKGVGSYEQYF.

This chain uses TRBV9 with TRBJ2-3, with 11 bases lining up with TRBD2. Per germline, CDR1 SGDLS and CDR2 YYNGEE. V dropped 6 bases and J dropped 1; count of bases not matched to a gene: 16. The length of the CDR3 is 19 residues. The CDR3 DNA follows: TGTGCCAGCAAAAATAGCGGGAGGGTGTCTCGGTTCGGCACAGATACGCAGTATTTT. This encodes CASKNSGRVSRFGTDTQYF.

The rearrangement uses TRBV25-1 and TRBJ1-6; tentative D call: TRBD1 (6 bases). V dropped 1 base and J dropped 9 bases, with 22 bases sitting between them. The CDR3 is 18 residues long. Per germline, CDR1 MGHDK and CDR2 SYGVNS. Here the CDR3 DNA reads TGTGCCAGCAGTGAATGGGGGCAGGGTAGTCCTCGGTTTTCACCCCTCCACTTT. As protein: CASSEWGQGSPRFSPLHF. Looking up the rest from reference TRBV25-1 and TRBJ1-6 gives the full variable domain: EADIYQTPRYLVIGTGKKITLECSQTMGHDKMYWYQQDPGMELHLIHYSYGVNSTEKGDLSSESTVSRIRTEHFPLTLESARPSHTSQYLCASSEWGQGSPRFSPLHFGNGTRLTVT.

The chain recombines TRBV11-2 with TRBJ2-2; a possible D gene is TRBD1 (6 bases). This CDR3 contains 15 residues. Trimming removed 1 base at V and 3 bases at J, with 9 bases between. CDR1 and CDR2 from the germline V gene are SGHAT and FQNNGV. The CDR3 reads CASSLAGQYTGELFF. DNA of the CDR3: TGTGCCAGCAGCTTAGCGGGACAATACACCGGGGAGCTGTTTTTT. Variable domain in full (rest from reference TRBV11-2 and TRBJ2-2): EAGVAQSPRYKIIEKRQSVAFWCNPISGHATLYWYQQILGQGPKLLIQFQNNGVVDDSQLPKDRFSAERLKGVDSTLKIQPAKLEDSAVYLCASSLAGQYTGELFFGEGSRLTVL.

V gene TRBV19 combines with J gene TRBJ1-1; 9 nucleotides align to TRBD1. The V segment lost 6 bases and the J segment 5 bases; nucleotides outside the gene matches: 10. There are 15 residues in the CDR3. Germline CDR1 reads LNHDA; CDR2 reads SQIVND (reference sequence). CDR3 DNA sequence: TGTGCCAGTAGAATGGGACAGGGCCTTTTAACTGAAGCTTTCTTT. Its protein product is CASRMGQGLLTEAFF.

The sample holds a few counts of this clone. This chain connects TRBV6-6 to TRBJ2-2; D is possibly TRBD1 (5 bases). V dropped 7 bases and J dropped 0 bases, with 6 bases sitting between them. This CDR3 contains 13 residues. CDR1 and CDR2 from the germline V gene are MNHNY and SVGAGI (reference sequence). The CDR3 is CASTRANTGELFF. CDR3 DNA sequence: TGTGCCAGCACCAGGGCGAACACCGGGGAGCTGTTTTTT.

The genes are TRBV19 and TRBJ1-1; D may be TRBD1 (5 bases). V was cut by 5 bases and J by 0 bases, with 13 bases left in between. The CDR3 contains 15 residues. Germline CDR1 and CDR2: LNHDA and SQIVND (reference sequence). CDR3 sequence: CASSPQGEVNTEAFF. The CDR3 DNA sequence: TGTGCCAGTAGTCCACAAGGGGAGGTGAACACTGAAGCTTTCTTT.

The chain recombines TRBV4-2 with TRBJ2-1, with TRBD2 matching 10 bases. The germline V gene has CDR1 LGHNA and CDR2 YNFKEQ. The J segment lost 4 bases and the V segment lost 1 base, leaving 1 base of the junction unmatched. CDR3 length: 15 residues. The chain's CDR3 is CASSQASGGYNEQFF. CDR3 bases: TGTGCCAGCAGCCAAGCTAGCGGGGGTTACAATGAGCAGTTCTTC.

The rearrangement joins TRBV7-9 to TRBJ2-7, with D maybe TRBD1 (5 bases). The germline V gene encodes CDR1 SEHNR and CDR2 FQNEAQ (reference sequence). This CDR3 region has 13 residues. V lost 2 bases and J 2 bases, leaving 7 bases between the germline ends. In DNA form, the CDR3 reads TGTGCCAGCAGCTTACAGGGTCCCTACGAGCAGTACTTC. It is translated as CASSLQGPYEQYF.

V usage is TRBV6-5 and J usage is TRBJ2-3; maybe TRBD1 (6 bases). Deletions cut 5 bases from V and 9 bases from J, with 9 bases between. Germline V gene data show CDR1 as MNHEY and CDR2 as SVGAGI. CDR3 size: 11 residues. In nucleotides, the CDR3 is TGTGCCAGCAGTACAGGGAACACGCAGTATTTT. It encodes CASSTGNTQYF.

The V call is TRBV27, the J call TRBJ2-7; TRBD1 is a possible D gene (6 bases). Germline V gene lookup returns CDR1 MNHEY and CDR2 SMNVEV (reference sequence). The V end was cut by 1 base, the J end by 3 bases, with 13 bases between. The CDR3 is made up of 15 amino acids. CDR3 DNA: TGTGCCAGCAGTTTATTTTTGACAGGAGTCTACGAGCAGTACTTC. Protein: CASSLFLTGVYEQYF.

CDR3 in DNA: TGCGCCAGCAGCTTGGGGGGAGGGCGAGAGACCCAGTACTTC. It codes for CASSLGGGRETQYF. The chain links TRBV5-1 to TRBJ2-5, with 7 nucleotides matching TRBD2. After removal of 0 bases from V and 4 bases from J, the junction contained 3 bases not matched to a gene. The CDR3 covers 14 residues. In germline, CDR1 is SGHRS, CDR2 YFSETQ.

This sequence joins TRBV27 and TRBJ1-1; 7 bases agree with TRBD1. The ends lost 5 bases at V and 0 bases at J; junction bases unmatched: 9. Germline CDR1 is MNHEY and CDR2 is SMNVEV (reference sequence). The CDR3 is 16 amino acids. This CDR3 is CASSRPTGRMNTEAFF. The CDR3 DNA sequence: TGTGCCAGCAGTAGACCGACAGGGAGGATGAACACTGAAGCTTTCTTT.

The chain couples TRBV4-1 to TRBJ2-7; D not certain. Trimming shortened V by 3 bases and J by 0 bases, and 3 bases separated the two germline ends. Germline loops: CDR1 MGHRA, CDR2 YSYEKL. This CDR3 is 12 amino acids long. The CDR3 sequence is CASSHSSYEQYF. The DNA for the CDR3 is TGCGCCAGCAGCCACAGCTCCTACGAGCAGTACTTC.

This chain joins TRBV19 and TRBJ1-2, with 8 bases fitting TRBD1. Germline values: CDR1 LNHDA, CDR2 SQIVND (reference sequence). The CDR3 length is 14 residues. V lost 5 bases and J lost 4; bases outside the gene matches: 6. CDR3 sequence (DNA): TGTGCCAGTAGTGCCGACAGGGGCCCCTATGGCTACACCTTC. The encoded protein is CASSADRGPYGYTF.

As regards this clone: This CDR3 is also generated by other DNA sequences in the sample. The chain carries TRBV7-2 and TRBJ2-5; the D is unclear. Germline lookup yields CDR1 SGHTA and CDR2 FQGNSA. The CDR3 spans 11 residues. The germline V and J ends were trimmed by 4 bases and 2 bases, with 2 bases remaining between them. The CDR3 here is CASSSQETQYF. As DNA, the CDR3 is TGTGCCAGCAGCTCTCAAGAGACCCAGTACTTC. Complete variable domain (other parts from reference TRBV7-2 and TRBJ2-5): GAGVSQSPSNKVTEKGKDVELRCDPISGHTALYWYRQSLGQGLEFLIYFQGNSAPDKSGLPSDRFSAERTGGSVSTLTIQRTQQEDSAVYLCASSSQETQYFGPGTRLLVL.

This chain connects TRBV28 to TRBJ1-5; tentatively, D is TRBD1 (6 bases). V was trimmed by 3 bases and J by 3 bases, leaving 12 bases between them. The germline gives CDR1 MDHEN, CDR2 SYDVKM. The CDR3 is made up of 15 amino acids. This CDR3 is CASSLATGLNQPQHF. CDR3 in DNA: TGTGCCAGCAGTTTGGCTACAGGGCTCAATCAGCCCCAGCATTTT. The full variable domain, completed using reference TRBV28 and TRBJ1-5, is DVKVTQSSRYLVKRTGEKVFLECVQDMDHENMFWYRQDPGLGLRLIYFSYDVKMKEKGDIPEGYSVSREKKERFSLILESASTNQTSMYLCASSLATGLNQPQHFGDGTRLSIL.